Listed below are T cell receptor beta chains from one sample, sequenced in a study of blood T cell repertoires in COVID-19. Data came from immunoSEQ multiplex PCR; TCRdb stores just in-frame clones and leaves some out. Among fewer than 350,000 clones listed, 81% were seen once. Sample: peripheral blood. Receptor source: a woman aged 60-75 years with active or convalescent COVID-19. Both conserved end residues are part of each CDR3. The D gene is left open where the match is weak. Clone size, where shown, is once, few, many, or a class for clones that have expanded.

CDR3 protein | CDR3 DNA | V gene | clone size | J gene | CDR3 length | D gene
CAWMGVWVVAGGSNTGELFF | TGTGCCTGGATGGGGGTCTGGGTGGTAGCGGGGGGCTCGAACACCGGGGAGCTGTTTTTT | TRBV30 | . | TRBJ2-2 | 20 | TRBD2
CASSILGGGAGPYEQYF | TGTGCCAGTAGTATTCTCGGCGGGGGGGCAGGCCCCTACGAGCAGTACTTC | TRBV19 | once | TRBJ2-7 | 17 | TRBD2
CASRLGGEGQPQHF | TGTGCCAGTAGATTGGGGGGGGAAGGTCAGCCCCAGCATTTT | TRBV19 | . | TRBJ1-5 | 14 | .
CASTPWGRQNYGYTF | TGTGCCAGCACCCCTTGGGGCAGGCAGAACTATGGCTACACCTTC | TRBV11-2 | . | TRBJ1-2 | 15 | .
CSVQSPGNTIYF | TGCAGCGTCCAGTCTCCTGGAAACACCATATATTTT | TRBV29-1 | . | TRBJ1-3 | 12 | .
CASSFDRANQPQHF | TGTGCCAGCAGTTTTGACAGGGCCAATCAGCCCCAGCATTTT | TRBV7-8 | . | TRBJ1-5 | 14 | TRBD1
CATTGTAYNEQFF | TGTGCCACCACCGGGACAGCGTACAATGAGCAGTTCTTC | TRBV12-3/TRBV12-4 | . | TRBJ2-1 | 13 | TRBD1
CASSQATGGSYGYTF | TGTGCCAGCAGCCAAGCGACAGGGGGAAGCTATGGCTACACCTTC | TRBV3-1/TRBV3-2 | . | TRBJ1-2 | 15 | TRBD1
CASSLRRGPNEQFF | TGTGCCAGCAGCTTACGAAGGGGGCCTAATGAGCAGTTCTTC | TRBV7-6 | . | TRBJ2-1 | 14 | TRBD1
CSAKTGGDSYEQYF | TGCAGCGCCAAAACCGGGGGGGACTCCTACGAGCAGTACTTC | TRBV29-1 | . | TRBJ2-7 | 14 | TRBD2
CASSDPWGRDAKNIQYF | TGTGCCAGCAGTGACCCATGGGGGAGGGACGCCAAAAACATTCAGTACTTC | TRBV2 | . | TRBJ2-4 | 17 | TRBD2
CASSLAWQGNEKLFF | TGTGCCAGCAGCTTAGCGTGGCAGGGGAATGAAAAACTGTTTTTT | TRBV7-9 | . | TRBJ1-4 | 15 | .
CASSSFTRDTQYF | TGCGCCAGCAGCTCCTTTACACGCGATACGCAGTATTTT | TRBV5-1 | . | TRBJ2-3 | 13 | .
CASSLQGGTSEQYF | TGTGCCAGCAGTTTACAAGGGGGCACCAGCGAGCAGTACTTC | TRBV27 | . | TRBJ2-7 | 14 | TRBD1
CASRGEGYGYTF | TGTGCCAGCCGGGGGGAGGGTTATGGCTACACCTTC | TRBV6-6 | . | TRBJ1-2 | 12 | .
CASSLGAGSGTDTQYF | TGTGCCAGCAGCTTAGGAGCCGGGAGCGGAACAGATACGCAGTATTTT | TRBV7-3 | . | TRBJ2-3 | 16 | .
CASSALGQGNNSPLHF | TGTGCCAGCAGCGCCCTAGGACAGGGGAATAATTCACCCCTCCACTTT | TRBV9 | . | TRBJ1-6 | 16 | TRBD1
CASSPGSQPQHF | TGTGCCAGCAGTCCTGGGAGTCAGCCCCAGCATTTT | TRBV12-3/TRBV12-4 | few | TRBJ1-5 | 12 | .
CASQTGPGTDTQYF | TGTGCCAGCCAGACGGGCCCGGGGACAGATACGCAGTATTTT | TRBV2 | . | TRBJ2-3 | 14 | .
CASSSTGKGYTF | TGTGCCAGCAGTTCCACAGGGAAAGGCTACACCTTC | TRBV6-2/TRBV6-3 | . | TRBJ1-2 | 12 | .
CASSEGTGVNYGYTF | TGTGCCAGCAGTGAAGGGACAGGGGTCAACTATGGCTACACCTTC | TRBV6-1 | . | TRBJ1-2 | 15 | TRBD1
CASSESLFTLQNEQFF | TGTGCCAGCAGTGAATCCCTTTTTACCCTACAGAATGAGCAGTTCTTC | TRBV25-1 | once | TRBJ2-1 | 16 | .
CASRDKDRVLGGYTF | TGTGCCAGCAGAGACAAGGACAGGGTTCTTGGTGGCTACACCTTC | TRBV6-5 | . | TRBJ1-2 | 15 | TRBD1
CASRELSSGNTIYF | TGCGCCAGCAGGGAGCTGTCCTCTGGAAACACCATATATTTT | TRBV5-1 | . | TRBJ1-3 | 14 | .
CATSSQGAAVSGNTIYF | TGTGCCACCAGCAGCCAGGGGGCAGCGGTATCTGGAAACACCATATATTTT | TRBV15 | . | TRBJ1-3 | 17 | TRBD1
CASSQEAPGARGVQETQYF | TGCGCCAGCAGCCAAGAAGCCCCGGGAGCGCGGGGGGTTCAAGAGACCCAGTACTTC | TRBV4-1 | . | TRBJ2-5 | 19 | TRBD2
CASSIPTDEKLFF | TGTGCCAGCAGCATACCCACGGATGAAAAACTGTTTTTT | TRBV7-2 | . | TRBJ1-4 | 13 | .
CASSTHGGSSYEQYF | TGTGCCAGCAGTACGCACGGGGGTTCTTCCTACGAGCAGTACTTC | TRBV6-5 | . | TRBJ2-7 | 15 | .